This TCR beta chain originates from a study of human T cells and chemical hapten exposure. Study overall: Variation in per-sample TCR yields came mainly from small pooled library volume differences. General observations from the study: With patch test score, the counts of PT1 expanded TCRs showed a positive correlation.

Looked up from germline, CDR1 is DFQATT and CDR2 is SNEGSKA (reference sequence). Trimming left V 6 bases short and J 5 bases short, with 14 bases between. The CDR3 runs to 12 residues. Described time point: patch test 1, 2 weeks after DPC sensitization. This sample's treatment: therapeutic diphenylcyclopropenone sensitization with weekly scalp DPC. Original handling: Sample-level TCR yields exhibited a median of around 90,000, with a range of 23,224 to 690,600. MiXCR was run by TCRdb on the RACE reads, yielding one entry per CDR3 protein. TCRdb's processing, not the authors', yielded these V and J calls. Seen here are about 340,000 distinct CDR3 sequences, about 7% observed once, and the top ten hold less than 10%. This clonotype was seen more than once but under ten times. Its specificity is unknown.

The sample was whole blood, taken in connection with sensitization to the hapten diphenylcyclopropenone (DPC). The chain joins TRBV20-1 to TRBJ2-7, with a weak D call TRBD1 (6 bases). The receptor comes from a woman aged 18-29 years with alopecia areata. Some clones in this sample may be carry-over from other donors' samples. The CDR3 DNA reads TGCAGTGCAAACCAGGGGCGGAACGAGCAGTACTTC. Translating gives CSANQGRNEQYF.